These 8 T cell receptor beta chains were all obtained from the same sample, sequenced in a study of shared clonotypes between healthy human individuals. Clones were sequenced by immunoSEQ multiplex PCR, and TCRdb holds only the in-frame ones, with some missing. The sample records hundreds of thousands of clones, under 95% being singletons. CD45RO-negative, CCR7-selected cells formed the naive CD8 fraction, which excluded terminally differentiated effector memory CD45RA+ cells. The sequencing input was naive CD8+ T cells sorted from blood. These receptors were taken from a man aged 25 to 40 in good health.

The chain carries TRBV11-3 and TRBJ2-3, with 8 bases identical to TRBD2. CDR1 is SGHNT, CDR2 YENEEA, per germline. This CDR3 spans 16 amino acids. V was clipped by 1 base and J by 4 bases; unmatched bases: 7. CDR3 nucleotide sequence: TGTGCCAGCAGCTTAGCGGGAGGGCGGCTGGCAGATACGCAGTATTTT. It yields the protein CASSLAGGRLADTQYF.

V and J are TRBV7-3 and TRBJ2-3; 8 bases fit TRBD2. The CDR3 totals 17 residues. Trimming at V came to 5 bases and at J to 4 bases, leaving 14 bases not matched to a gene. Germline CDR1 is SGHTA and CDR2 is FQGTGA. CDR3 coding DNA: TGTGCCAGCAGCCCCACATCAAGCGGGGGTCAGTCAGATACGCAGTATTTT. This translates into CASSPTSSGGQSDTQYF.

The chain links TRBV5-1 to TRBJ1-2; D might be TRBD1 (5 bases). V was trimmed by 0 bases and J by 2 bases, leaving 17 bases between them. This CDR3 comprises 17 residues. Germline assignment: CDR1 SGHRS and CDR2 YFSETQ. The CDR3 here is CASSLDGGHDRNYGYTF. The CDR3 DNA reads TGCGCCAGCAGCTTGGATGGGGGTCACGACAGAAACTATGGCTACACCTTC.

The rearrangement uses TRBV4-3 and TRBJ2-7; TRBD2 agrees at 7 bases. The CDR3 totals 14 residues. V shed 4 bases and J 5 bases; nucleotides not matched to a gene: 8. Germline V gene sequence: CDR1 LGHNA, CDR2 YSLEER. In DNA form, the CDR3 reads TGCGCCAGCAGCCTCGAAGTAGCGGGCGACGAGCAGTACTTC. Translation gives CASSLEVAGDEQYF.

The gene calls are TRBV11-2 and TRBJ2-6, with D unclear. Per germline, CDR1 SGHAT and CDR2 FQNNGV. The CDR3 is made up of 15 amino acids. Trimming left V 2 bases short and J 3 bases short, with 8 bases between. In DNA, the CDR3 is TGTGCCAGCAGCTTATTCCCCCTTGGGGCCAACGTCCTGACTTTC. It translates to CASSLFPLGANVLTF.

The rearrangement uses TRBV5-1 and TRBJ2-1, with D possibly TRBD2 on 5 matching bases. The V and J ends lost 4 bases and 0 bases respectively, with 14 bases between them. Germline V gives CDR1 SGHRS, CDR2 YFSETQ. The CDR3 consists of 16 residues. CDR3 protein: CASSDEDWSSYNEQFF. In DNA, the CDR3 is TGCGCCAGCAGCGACGAGGACTGGAGCTCCTACAATGAGCAGTTCTTC.

This chain links TRBV10-2 with TRBJ2-7, with D uncertain. Germline V lookup: CDR1 WSHSY, CDR2 SAAADI. The CDR3 covers 16 residues. Deletions cut 0 bases from V and 3 bases from J, with 15 bases between. The CDR3 nucleotides read TGCGCCAGCAGTGAGTCCCCTCCAGGCCCCGACTACGAGCAGTACTTC. Translated, it gives CASSESPPGPDYEQYF.

V usage is TRBV9 and J usage is TRBJ2-5, with TRBD1 matching 8 bases. The V and J ends lost 4 bases and 3 bases, in that order; junction bases with no gene match: 5. Germline CDR1 and CDR2: SGDLS and YYNGEE. The CDR3 runs 14 residues. The CDR3 region has the DNA TGTGCCAGCAGCATGGGACAGGTAGAAGAGACCCAGTACTTC. Translated, it gives CASSMGQVEETQYF. Filled out from reference TRBV9 and TRBJ2-5, the complete variable domain reads DSGVTQTPKHLITATGQRVTLRCSPRSGDLSVYWYQQSLDQGLQFLIQYYNGEERAKGNILERFSAQQFPDLHSELNLSSLELGDSALYFCASSMGQVEETQYFGPGTRLLVL.